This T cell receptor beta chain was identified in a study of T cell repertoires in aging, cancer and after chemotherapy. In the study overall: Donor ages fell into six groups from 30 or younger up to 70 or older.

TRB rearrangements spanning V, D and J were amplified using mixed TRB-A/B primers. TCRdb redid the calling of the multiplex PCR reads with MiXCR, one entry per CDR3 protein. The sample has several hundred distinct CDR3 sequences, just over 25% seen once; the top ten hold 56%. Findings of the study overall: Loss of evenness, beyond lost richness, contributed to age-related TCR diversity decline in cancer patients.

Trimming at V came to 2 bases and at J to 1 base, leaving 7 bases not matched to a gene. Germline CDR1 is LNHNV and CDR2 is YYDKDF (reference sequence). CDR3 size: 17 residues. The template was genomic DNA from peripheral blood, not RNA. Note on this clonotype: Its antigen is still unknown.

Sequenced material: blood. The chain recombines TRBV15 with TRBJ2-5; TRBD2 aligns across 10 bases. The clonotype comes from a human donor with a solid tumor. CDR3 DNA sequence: TGTGCCACCAGCAGAAACCAAGCGGGGGGGCGCCAAGAGACCCAGTACTTC. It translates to CATSRNQAGGRQETQYF.